The entry below gives a single TCR beta chain sequence along with its context. This sample is drawn from a study of identical twins. Via MiXCR, TCRdb re-called the 5' RACE reads, giving one row per CDR3 protein. This sample has a few hundred thousand distinct CDR3 sequences, with around an eighth found just once. This CDR3 is built from 13 residues. Germline V gene sequence: CDR1 GTSNPN, CDR2 SVGIG (reference sequence). Trimming stripped 4 bases from V and 4 bases from J, with 10 bases between. Separately, the same data were catalogued under a study of yellow fever vaccine responses in identical twins.

The sample comprised CD4+ T cells sorted from blood. This clonotype originated in a woman aged 18-29 years in good health. This sequence joins TRBV30 and TRBJ2-2; D might be TRBD1 or TRBD2, each matching 5 bases. The CDR3 DNA reads as TGTGCCTGGACTGGGGGACCCACCGGGGAGCTGTTTTTT. Amino acids: CAWTGGPTGELFF.